This TCR beta chain emerged from a study of cytomegalovirus exposure and HLA in healthy donors. Overall study results and limits: Later analysis reportedly placed an Asian-associated ancestry cluster below the roughly 600-donor mean in N-insertions.

Losses at the gene ends were 5 bases for V and 9 bases for J; bases not matched to a gene: 11. The CDR3 is 15 residues long. Germline V gene data show CDR1 as SGHTA and CDR2 as FQGTGA. Turning to this clone: Its cognate antigen is unknown.

Primers for the PCR totalled 60 Vbeta and 13 Jbeta. The protocol was immunoSEQ multiplex PCR, while the TCRdb copy is restricted to in-frame clones and leaves out a portion. Here the sample spans 95,000 to 130,000 clones, about 80% being singletons. This TCR was recovered from a man in his thirties or forties in good health and CMV-seropositive. Sequenced input: PBMCs. The chain links TRBV7-3 to TRBJ2-1, with TRBD2 matching over 9 bases. The CDR3 sequence: CASSRSGGPFGEQFF. In DNA, the CDR3 is TGTGCCAGCAGCCGGAGCGGGGGGCCTTTCGGTGAGCAGTTCTTC.